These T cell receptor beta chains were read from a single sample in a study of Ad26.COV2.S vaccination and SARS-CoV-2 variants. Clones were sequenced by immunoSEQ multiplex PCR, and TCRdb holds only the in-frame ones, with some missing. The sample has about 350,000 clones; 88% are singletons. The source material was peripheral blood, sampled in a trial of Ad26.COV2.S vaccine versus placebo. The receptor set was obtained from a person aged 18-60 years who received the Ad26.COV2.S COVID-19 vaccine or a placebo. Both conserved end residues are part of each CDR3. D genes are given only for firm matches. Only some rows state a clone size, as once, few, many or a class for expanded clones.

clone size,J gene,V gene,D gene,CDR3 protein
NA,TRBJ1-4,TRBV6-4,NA,CASSPTGSEKLFF
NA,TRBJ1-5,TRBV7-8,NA,CASSSIPGGNQPQHF
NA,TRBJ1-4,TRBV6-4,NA,CASVGGDNEKLFF
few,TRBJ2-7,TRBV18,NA,CASSRASYEQYF
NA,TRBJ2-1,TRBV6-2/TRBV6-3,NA,CASSYSMLRTAYNEQFF
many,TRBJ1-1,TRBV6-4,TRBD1,CASSAGTENTEAFF
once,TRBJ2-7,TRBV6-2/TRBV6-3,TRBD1,CASSLSDYGTGEQYF
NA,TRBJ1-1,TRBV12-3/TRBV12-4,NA,CASSRGPERAFF
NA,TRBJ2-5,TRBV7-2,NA,CASSLSSGGETQYF
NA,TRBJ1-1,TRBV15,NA,CATSRVRRRTEAFF
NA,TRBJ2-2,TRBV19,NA,CASTHQGSGELFF
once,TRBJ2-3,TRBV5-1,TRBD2,CASSLAGGFLDTQYF
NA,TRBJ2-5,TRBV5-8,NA,CASSLGAAFQETQYF
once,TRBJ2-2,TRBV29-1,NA,CSVEPGTNTGELFF
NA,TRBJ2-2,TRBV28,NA,CASSAPKTGTGELFF
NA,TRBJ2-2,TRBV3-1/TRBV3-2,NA,CASSQPFKVTGELFF
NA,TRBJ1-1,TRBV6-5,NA,CATLRRGRKTEAFF
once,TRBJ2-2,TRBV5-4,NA,CASSTGTGMSSGTGELFF
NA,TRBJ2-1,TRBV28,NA,CASKSTHNEQFF
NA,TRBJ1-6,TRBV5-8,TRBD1,CASSSAGTVNSPLHF
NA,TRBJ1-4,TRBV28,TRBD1,CASRKTGATNEKLFF
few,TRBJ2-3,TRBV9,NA,CASSWLPTDTQYF
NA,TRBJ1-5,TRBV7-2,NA,CASSSNIGNQPQHF
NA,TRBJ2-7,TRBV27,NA,CASRLRDEQYF
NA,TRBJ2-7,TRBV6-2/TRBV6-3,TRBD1,CASSSWDRVSYEQYF
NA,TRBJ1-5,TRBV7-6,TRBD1,CASSLGQGASNQPQHF